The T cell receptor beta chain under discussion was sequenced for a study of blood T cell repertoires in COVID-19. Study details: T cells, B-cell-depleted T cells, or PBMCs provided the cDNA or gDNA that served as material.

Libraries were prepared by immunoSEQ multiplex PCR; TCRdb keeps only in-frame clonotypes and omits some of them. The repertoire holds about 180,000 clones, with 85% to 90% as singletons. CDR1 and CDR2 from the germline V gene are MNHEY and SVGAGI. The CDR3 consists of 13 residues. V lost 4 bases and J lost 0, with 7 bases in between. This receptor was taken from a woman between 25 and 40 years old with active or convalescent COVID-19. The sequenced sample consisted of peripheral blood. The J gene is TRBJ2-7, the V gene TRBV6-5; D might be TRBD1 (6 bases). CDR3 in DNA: TGTGCCAGCAGTTGGACAGTCTCCTACGAGCAGTACTTC. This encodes CASSWTVSYEQYF.